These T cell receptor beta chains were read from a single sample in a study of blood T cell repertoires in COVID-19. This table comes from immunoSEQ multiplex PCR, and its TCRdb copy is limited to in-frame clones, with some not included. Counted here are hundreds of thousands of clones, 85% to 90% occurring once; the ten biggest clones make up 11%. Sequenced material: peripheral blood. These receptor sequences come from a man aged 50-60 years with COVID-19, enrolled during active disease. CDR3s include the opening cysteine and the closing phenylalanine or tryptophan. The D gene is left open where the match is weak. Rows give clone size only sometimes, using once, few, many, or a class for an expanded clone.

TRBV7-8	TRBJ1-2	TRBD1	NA	TGTGCCAGCAGCTTAGCGGGCGGACAGGGGAGTAGTGGCTACACCTTC	CASSLAGGQGSSGYTF
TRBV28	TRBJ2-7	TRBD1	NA	TGTGCCAGCAGCCTTCCTGACAGGGGTGTCTCCTACGAGCAGTACTTC	CASSLPDRGVSYEQYF
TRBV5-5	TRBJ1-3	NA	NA	TGTGCCAGCAGCTCCCCCGACGGGAGGGGAAACACCATATATTTT	CASSSPDGRGNTIYF
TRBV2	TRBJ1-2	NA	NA	TGTGCCAGCAGTCCGGACTTTAACTATGGCTACACCTTC	CASSPDFNYGYTF
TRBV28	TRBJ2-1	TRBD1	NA	TGTGCCAGCAGCTGGACAGGGCCCCATGAGCAGTTCTTC	CASSWTGPHEQFF
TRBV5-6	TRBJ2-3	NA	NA	TGTGCCAGCAGCTTGGGACTAGGCTTGCCAGATACGCAGTATTTT	CASSLGLGLPDTQYF
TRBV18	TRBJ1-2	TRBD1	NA	TGTGCCAGCTCACAAACACAGGGGGCCGCCGATGCTAACTATGGCTACACCTTC	CASSQTQGAADANYGYTF
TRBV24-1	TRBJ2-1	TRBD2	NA	TGTTATACTAGCGGGGAATACAATGAGCAGTTCTTC	CYTSGEYNEQFF
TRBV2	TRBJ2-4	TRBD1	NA	TGTGCCAGCACACCTGGGACAGGGAGGGGCATTCAGTACTTC	CASTPGTGRGIQYF
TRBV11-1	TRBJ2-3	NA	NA	TGTGCCAGCAGCTTAGGAGGACAGAACACAGATACGCAGTATTTT	CASSLGGQNTDTQYF
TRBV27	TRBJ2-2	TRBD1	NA	TGTGCCAGCAGTCCGTGGGGACAGGGGGGGCACACCGGGGAGCTGTTTTTT	CASSPWGQGGHTGELFF
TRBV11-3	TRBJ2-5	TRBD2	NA	TGTGCCAGCAGCTTAGGGCTAGCGGGCTCTGCGGAGACCCAGTACTTC	CASSLGLAGSAETQYF
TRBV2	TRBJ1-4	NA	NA	TGTGCCAGCAGTGAATTGGCAGGGTACGAAAAACTGTTTTTT	CASSELAGYEKLFF
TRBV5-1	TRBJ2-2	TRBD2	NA	TGCGCCAGCAGCTTCGGGACTATTAACACCGGGGAGCTGTTTTTT	CASSFGTINTGELFF
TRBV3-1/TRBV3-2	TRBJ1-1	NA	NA	TGTGCCAGCAGCCAAGATGGAGTCCCTGAAGCTTTCTTT	CASSQDGVPEAFF
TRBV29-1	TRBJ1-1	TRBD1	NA	TGCAGCGTTCGAGCCGGACAGGGGGATCTGGACACTGAAGCTTTCTTT	CSVRAGQGDLDTEAFF
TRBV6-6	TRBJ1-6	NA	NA	TGTGCCAGCACATTGGACAGATATAATTCACCCCTCCACTTT	CASTLDRYNSPLHF
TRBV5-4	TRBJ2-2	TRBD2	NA	TGTGCCAGCAGCTTACTAGCGGGAGGCGACACCGGGGAGCTGTTTTTT	CASSLLAGGDTGELFF
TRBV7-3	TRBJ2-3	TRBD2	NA	TGTGCCAGCAGCTTATCTTCTCTAGCGGGGGGGAAAACAGATACGCAGTATTTT	CASSLSSLAGGKTDTQYF
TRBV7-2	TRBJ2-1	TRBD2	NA	TGTGCCAGCAGCCAAAGCCCTAGCGGGAGACCCAATGAGCAGTTCTTC	CASSQSPSGRPNEQFF
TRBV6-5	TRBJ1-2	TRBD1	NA	TGTGCCAGCAGTATCGACAGGGTTGGGAGCTACACCTTC	CASSIDRVGSYTF
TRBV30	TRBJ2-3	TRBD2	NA	TGTGCCTGGACGGGAGGGGGAGGCGGCACAGATACGCAGTATTTT	CAWTGGGGGTDTQYF
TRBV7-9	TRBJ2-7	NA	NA	TGTGCCAGCAGCTTCCTTGAGGGCTCTAGGCCAGAGCAGTACTTC	CASSFLEGSRPEQYF
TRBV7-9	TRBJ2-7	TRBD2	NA	TGTGCCAGCAGCTCTAGTGGGGGCGCGACTAGCGGGAGGAGGTACGAGCAGTACTTC	CASSSSGGATSGRRYEQYF
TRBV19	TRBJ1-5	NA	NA	TGTGCCAGTGCGCCCAGGTATCAGCCCCAGCATTTT	CASAPRYQPQHF
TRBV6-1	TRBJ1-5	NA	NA	TGTGCCAGCAGTGAAGGGCGGGGGAGTCAGCCCCAGCATTTT	CASSEGRGSQPQHF
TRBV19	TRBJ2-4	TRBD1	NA	TGTGCCAGTAGCCCAGCTTCGGGACAGCTAGCCAAAAACATTCAGTACTTC	CASSPASGQLAKNIQYF
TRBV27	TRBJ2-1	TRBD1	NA	TGTGCCAGCAGATCTCTCCCGGGACAGGGTTGGAATGAGCAGTTCTTC	CASRSLPGQGWNEQFF
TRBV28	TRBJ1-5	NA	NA	TGTGCCAGCAGTTTACCAGGGTTTACTAAATCGGTCCAGCCCCAGCATTTT	CASSLPGFTKSVQPQHF
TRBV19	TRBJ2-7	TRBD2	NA	TGTGCCACGGGGGGGACCGGGACCAACTACGAGCAGTACTTC	CATGGTGTNYEQYF
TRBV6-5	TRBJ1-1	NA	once	TGTGCCAGCAGTTACGGCCAGGGTGACACTGAAGCTTTCTTT	CASSYGQGDTEAFF
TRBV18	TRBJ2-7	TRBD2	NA	TGTGCCAGCTCACCCCGGACTAGCGGGACCTACGAGCAGTACTTC	CASSPRTSGTYEQYF
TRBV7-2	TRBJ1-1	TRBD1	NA	TGTGCCAGCAGCTTGGAGGGGGCCGCTGGGATTGAAGCTTTCTTT	CASSLEGAAGIEAFF
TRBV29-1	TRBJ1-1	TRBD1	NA	TGCAGCGTGATGAAGGGACAGACGAACACTGAAGCTTTCTTT	CSVMKGQTNTEAFF
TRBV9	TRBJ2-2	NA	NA	TGTGCCAGCAGCGTAGGGCTTGGGGGGGCCAACACCGGGGAGCTGTTTTTT	CASSVGLGGANTGELFF
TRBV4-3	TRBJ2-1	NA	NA	TGCGCCAGCAGCCAAGGGTTTCGGTACAATGAGCAGTTCTTC	CASSQGFRYNEQFF
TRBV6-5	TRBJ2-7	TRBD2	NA	TGTGCCAGTGCGCGGGAGGGGTCCTACGAGCAGTACTTC	CASAREGSYEQYF
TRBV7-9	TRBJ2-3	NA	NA	TGTGCCAGCAGCTTCGAGCGGGGCACAGATACGCAGTATTTT	CASSFERGTDTQYF
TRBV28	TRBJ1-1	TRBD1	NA	TGTGCCAGCAGGTACGACAGGGGTGGGCGTGGCACTGAAGCTTTCTTT	CASRYDRGGRGTEAFF
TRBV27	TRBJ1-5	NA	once	TGTGCCAGCAGTTCGCGACAGACGTCGAATAGCAATCAGCCCCAGCATTTT	CASSSRQTSNSNQPQHF
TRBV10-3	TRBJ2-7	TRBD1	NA	TGTGCCATCAGTCAACCAGGGGGATACTACGAGCAGTACTTC	CAISQPGGYYEQYF
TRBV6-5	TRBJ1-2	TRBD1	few	TGTGCCAGCAGCAACAGGGGGCTCGCTAACTATGGCTACACCTTC	CASSNRGLANYGYTF
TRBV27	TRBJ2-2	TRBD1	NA	TGTGCCAGCAGTTTTCGAGTCGACAGGGGGGTCGGGGAGCTGTTTTTT	CASSFRVDRGVGELFF
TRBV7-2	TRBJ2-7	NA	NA	TGTGCCAGCAGCCCCCGAGGTGCCAAAACCTACGAGCAGTACTTC	CASSPRGAKTYEQYF
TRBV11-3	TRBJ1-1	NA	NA	TGTGCCAGCAGCAGAGATATGAACACTGAAGCTTTCTTT	CASSRDMNTEAFF
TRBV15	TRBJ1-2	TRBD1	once	TGTGCCACCAGCAGGGGACAGGGGGACGGCTATGGCTACACCTTC	CATSRGQGDGYGYTF
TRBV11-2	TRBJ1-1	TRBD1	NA	TGTGCCAGCAACAGGGGGGGGGACGGCACTGAAGCTTTCTTT	CASNRGGDGTEAFF
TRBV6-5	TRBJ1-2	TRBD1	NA	TGTGCCAGCAGGCAGGGGGCGCGGAACTATGGCTACACCTTC	CASRQGARNYGYTF
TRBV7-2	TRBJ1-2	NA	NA	TGTGCCAGCAGCCCACAGATAACCACTCCGGGACTCACCTATGGCTACACCTTC	CASSPQITTPGLTYGYTF